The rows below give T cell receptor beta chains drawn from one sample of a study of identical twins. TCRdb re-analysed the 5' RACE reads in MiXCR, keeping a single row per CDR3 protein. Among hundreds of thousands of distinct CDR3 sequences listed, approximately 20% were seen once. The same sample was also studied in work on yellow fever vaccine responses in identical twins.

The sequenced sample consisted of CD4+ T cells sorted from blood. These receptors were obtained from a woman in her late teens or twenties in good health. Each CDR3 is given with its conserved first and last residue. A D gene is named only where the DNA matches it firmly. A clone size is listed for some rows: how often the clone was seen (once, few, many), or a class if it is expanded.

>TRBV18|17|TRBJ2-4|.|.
CASSPPSALVAKNIQYF
TGTGCCAGCTCACCACCGTCTGCGTTAGTAGCCAAAAACATTCAGTACTTC
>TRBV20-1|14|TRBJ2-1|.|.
CSASSGVSYNEQFF
TGCAGTGCTAGTTCCGGGGTCTCCTACAATGAGCAGTTCTTC
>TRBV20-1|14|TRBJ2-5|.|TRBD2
CSATGTSGEETQYF
TGCAGTGCTACCGGGACTAGCGGGGAGGAGACCCAGTACTTC
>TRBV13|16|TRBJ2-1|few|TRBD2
CASSLGTSYIYNEQFF
TGTGCCAGCAGCTTAGGGACTAGCTATATATACAATGAGCAGTTCTTC
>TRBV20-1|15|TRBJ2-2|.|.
CSAKAVWGLGGELFF
TGCAGTGCTAAGGCAGTGTGGGGGCTGGGCGGGGAGCTGTTTTTT
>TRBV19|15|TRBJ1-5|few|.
CASSRRDGPDQPQHF
TGTGCCAGTAGTAGAAGGGACGGCCCTGACCAGCCCCAGCATTTT
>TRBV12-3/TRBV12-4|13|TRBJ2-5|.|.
CASSPRAPLPQYF
TGTGCCAGCAGCCCTCGGGCCCCTCTTCCCCAGTACTTC
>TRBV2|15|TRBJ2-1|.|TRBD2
CASSVGGSHYNEQFF
TGTGCCAGCAGTGTAGGCGGGAGTCACTACAATGAGCAGTTCTTC
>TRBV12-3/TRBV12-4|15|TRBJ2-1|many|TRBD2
CASSLDLAGENEQFF
TGTGCCAGCAGTTTAGACCTAGCGGGGGAGAATGAGCAGTTCTTC
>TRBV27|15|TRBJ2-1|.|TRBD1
CASSLGQVAYNEQFF
TGTGCCAGCAGTCTGGGACAGGTAGCCTACAATGAGCAGTTCTTC
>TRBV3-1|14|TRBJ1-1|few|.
CASSQLSGDTEAFF
TGTGCCAGCAGCCAATTGTCTGGGGACACTGAAGCTTTCTTT
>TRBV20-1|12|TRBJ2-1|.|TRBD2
CSARLAGNEQFF
TGCAGTGCTAGACTAGCGGGCAATGAGCAGTTCTTC
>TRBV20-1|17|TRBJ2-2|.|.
CSARDPRQNANTGELVF
TGCAGTGCTAGGGACCCTCGACAGAACGCGAACACCGGGGAGCTGGTTTTT
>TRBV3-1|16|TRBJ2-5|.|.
CASSRAKTAIQETQYF
TGTGCCAGCAGCCGCGCAAAGACGGCTATTCAAGAGACCCAGTACTTC
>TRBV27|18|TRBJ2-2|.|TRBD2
CASSPGLAGYTNTGELFF
TGTGCCAGCAGTCCGGGACTAGCGGGATACACGAACACCGGGGAGCTGTTTTTT
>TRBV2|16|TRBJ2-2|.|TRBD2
CASSGRTSANTGELFF
TGTGCCAGCAGCGGCAGGACTAGCGCGAACACCGGGGAGCTGTTTTTT
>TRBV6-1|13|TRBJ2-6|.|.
CATTGPGANVLTF
TGTGCCACCACTGGGCCTGGGGCCAACGTCCTGACTTTC
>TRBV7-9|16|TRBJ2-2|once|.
CASSLGVEIYTGELFF
TGTGCCAGCAGCTTAGGGGTGGAGATATACACCGGGGAGCTGTTTTTT
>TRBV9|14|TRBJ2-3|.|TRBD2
CASSPRQLADTQYF
TGTGCCAGCAGCCCGCGCCAACTAGCGGATACGCAGTATTTT
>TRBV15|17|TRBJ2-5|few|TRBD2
CATSRGEGSGIGETQYF
TGTGCCACCAGCAGGGGAGAAGGAAGCGGGATAGGCGAGACCCAGTACTTC
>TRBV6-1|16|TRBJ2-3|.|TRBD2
CASSTLAGASLDTQYF
TGTGCCAGCAGTACACTAGCGGGGGCCTCACTGGATACGCAGTATTTT
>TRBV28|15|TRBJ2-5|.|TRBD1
CASSLIDRGRETQYF
TGTGCCAGCAGTTTAATAGACAGGGGACGAGAGACCCAGTACTTC
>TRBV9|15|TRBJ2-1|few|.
CASSFRTDMGDEQFF
TGTGCCAGCAGCTTCCGGACAGACATGGGCGATGAGCAGTTCTTC
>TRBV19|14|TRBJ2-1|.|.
CASSIEWQNNEQFF
TGTGCCAGTAGTATAGAATGGCAGAACAATGAGCAGTTCTTC
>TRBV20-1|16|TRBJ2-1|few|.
CSARDDYKQTYNEQFF
TGCAGTGCTAGAGATGACTATAAACAAACCTACAATGAGCAGTTCTTC
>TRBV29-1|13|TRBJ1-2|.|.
CSVEVQAGYGYTF
TGCAGCGTTGAAGTACAGGCCGGCTATGGCTACACCTTC
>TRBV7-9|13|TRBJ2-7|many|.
CASSLDFPHEQYF
TGTGCCAGCAGCTTAGATTTCCCTCACGAGCAGTACTTC
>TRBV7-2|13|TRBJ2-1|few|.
CASSFFRGSEQFF
TGTGCCAGCAGCTTTTTTCGGGGGAGTGAGCAGTTCTTC
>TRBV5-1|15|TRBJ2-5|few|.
CASSTGTDNQETQYF
TGCGCCAGCAGTACGGGGACGGACAACCAAGAGACCCAGTACTTC
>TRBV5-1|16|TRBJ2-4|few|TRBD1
CASSLPTGHFKNIQYF
TGCGCCAGCAGCCTCCCGACAGGGCATTTTAAAAACATTCAGTACTTC
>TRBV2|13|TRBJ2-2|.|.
CASSSEEAGELFF
TGTGCCAGCAGTTCGGAGGAGGCCGGGGAGCTGTTTTTT
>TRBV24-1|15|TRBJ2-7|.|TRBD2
CATSDLASGRYEQYF
TGTGCCACCAGTGATTTGGCTAGCGGGAGGTACGAGCAGTACTTC
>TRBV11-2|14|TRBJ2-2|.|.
CASSFRASTWELFF
TGTGCCAGCAGCTTTAGGGCGAGTACCTGGGAGCTGTTTTTT
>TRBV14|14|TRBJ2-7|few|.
CASSQIPRTYEQYF
TGTGCCAGCAGCCAAATCCCCCGGACCTACGAGCAGTACTTC
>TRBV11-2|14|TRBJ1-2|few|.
CASSLVAVTSGYTF
TGTGCCAGCAGCTTAGTCGCCGTGACAAGTGGCTACACCTTC
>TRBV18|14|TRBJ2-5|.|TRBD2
CASSPHTGGETQYF
TGTGCCAGCTCACCACATACGGGGGGAGAGACCCAGTACTTC
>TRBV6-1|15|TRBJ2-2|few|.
CAISAEGTGTGELFF
TGTGCCATCTCGGCGGAGGGAACGGGGACCGGGGAGCTGTTTTTT
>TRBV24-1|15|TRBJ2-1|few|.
CATSAADLIYNEQFF
TGTGCCACCAGTGCGGCTGATCTTATCTACAATGAGCAGTTCTTC
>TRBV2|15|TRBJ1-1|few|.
CASSDGAAGNTEAFF
TGTGCCAGCAGTGACGGAGCTGCTGGAAACACTGAAGCTTTCTTT
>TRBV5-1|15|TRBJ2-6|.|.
CASSSSVSGANVLTF
TGCGCCAGCAGCTCGTCGGTCTCTGGGGCCAACGTCCTGACTTTC
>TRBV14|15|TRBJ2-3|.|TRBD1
CASSQTGVSTDTQYF
TGTGCCAGCAGCCAGACAGGGGTGAGCACAGATACGCAGTATTTT
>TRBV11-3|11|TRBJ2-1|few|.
CASSSPYEQFF
TGTGCCAGCAGCTCCCCGTATGAGCAGTTCTTC
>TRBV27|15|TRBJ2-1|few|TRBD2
CASTRGGKSYNEQFF
TGTGCCAGCACTCGGGGGGGAAAATCCTACAATGAGCAGTTCTTC
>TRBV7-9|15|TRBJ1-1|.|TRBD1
CASSLGRQGHTEAFF
TGTGCCAGCAGCTTAGGGAGACAGGGGCACACTGAAGCTTTCTTT
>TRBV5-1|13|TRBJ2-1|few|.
CASSRDDRGEQFF
TGCGCCAGCAGCCGGGATGATAGGGGTGAGCAGTTCTTC
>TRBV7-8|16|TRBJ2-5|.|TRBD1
CASSLGLGTAQETQYF
TGTGCCAGCAGCTTAGGACTTGGGACAGCCCAAGAGACCCAGTACTTC